This record covers a single TCR beta chain. The data derive from a study of cytomegalovirus exposure and HLA in healthy donors. PCR amplification relied on 60 Vbeta primers (plus 13 Jbeta primers). Libraries were prepared by immunoSEQ multiplex PCR; TCRdb keeps only in-frame clonotypes and omits some of them. The sample yields about 140,000 clones, approximately 78% seen once. This sequence originates from a female donor in good health and CMV-seronegative. The sample consisted of PBMCs.

In nucleotides, the CDR3 is TGTGCCAGCAGTGTGGACAGGGGTTTGGATACGCAGTATTTT. Translation gives CASSVDRGLDTQYF. The chain employs TRBV2 and TRBJ2-3; the match to TRBD1 covers 9 bases. With 4 bases clipped from V and 6 bases from J, the junction kept 5 bases outside the gene matches. This CDR3 comprises 14 residues. Germline V gene sequence: CDR1 SNHLY, CDR2 FYNNEI.